This entry features one TCR beta chain sequence. As yet, its antigen is unknown. CD45RO-CCR7+CD27+CD95- defined naive CD8+ T cells. This record comes from a study of CXCR3-negative and CXCR3-positive naive CD8 T cells. Overall study: Around 140 million TRB reads were obtained overall (about 1.5 +/- 0.3 million per library). Study-level findings and limits: Compared with CXCR3-negative naive cells, CXCR3-positive naive cells showed more hydrophobic TRB CDR3s. Researchers reported similar TRBV-TRBJ usage in naive CXCR3-negative and CXCR3-positive cells, though memory differed.

The TRB cDNA libraries were prepared by 5' RACE with UMI labels. TCRdb reprocessed the 5' RACE reads and stores each CDR3 protein as one record, lacking DNA. Seen in this sample are 20,000 to 30,000 distinct CDR3 sequences; the ten most common clones hold around 2.8%. Sequenced material: naive CXCR3- CD8+ T cells from blood. The subset here: CD45RO-CCR7+CD27+CD95- naive CD8+ T cells lacking CXCR3 (TNR3-). The TCR was taken from a human donor in good health. Some clones in this sample may be carry-over from other donors' samples.

CDR3 residues: CSARGQANNYGYTF. The J gene is TRBJ1-2, the V gene TRBV20-1. CDR1 is DFQATT and CDR2 is SNEGSKA in the germline V gene (reference sequence). The length of the CDR3 is 14 residues.